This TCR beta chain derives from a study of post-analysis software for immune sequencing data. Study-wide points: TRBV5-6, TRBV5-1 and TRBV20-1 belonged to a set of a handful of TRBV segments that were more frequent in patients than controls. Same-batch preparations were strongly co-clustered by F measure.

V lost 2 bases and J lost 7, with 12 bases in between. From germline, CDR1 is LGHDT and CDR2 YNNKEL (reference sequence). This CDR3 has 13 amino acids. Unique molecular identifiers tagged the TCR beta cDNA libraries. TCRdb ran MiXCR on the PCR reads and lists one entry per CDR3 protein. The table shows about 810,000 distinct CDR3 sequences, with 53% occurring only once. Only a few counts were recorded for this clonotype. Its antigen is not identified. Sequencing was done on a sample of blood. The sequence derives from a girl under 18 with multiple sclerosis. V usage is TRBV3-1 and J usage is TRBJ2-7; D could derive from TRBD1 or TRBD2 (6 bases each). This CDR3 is CASSQTGRREQYF. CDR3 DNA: TGTGCCAGCAGCCAAACAGGGAGGCGTGAGCAGTACTTC.